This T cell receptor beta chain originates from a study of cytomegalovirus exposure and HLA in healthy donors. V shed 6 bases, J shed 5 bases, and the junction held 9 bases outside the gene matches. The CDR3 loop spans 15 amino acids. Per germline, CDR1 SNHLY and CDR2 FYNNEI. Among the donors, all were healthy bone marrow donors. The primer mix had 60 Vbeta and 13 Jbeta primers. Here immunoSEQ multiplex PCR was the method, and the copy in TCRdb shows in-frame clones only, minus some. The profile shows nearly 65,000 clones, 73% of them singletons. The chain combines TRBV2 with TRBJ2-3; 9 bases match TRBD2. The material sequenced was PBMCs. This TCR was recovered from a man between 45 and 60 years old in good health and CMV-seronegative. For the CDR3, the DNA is TGTGCCAGCAGACGTCTAGCGGGGCGGGGAGATACGCAGTATTTT. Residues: CASRRLAGRGDTQYF.